The T cell receptor beta chain described here comes from a study of shared clonotypes between healthy human individuals. Nashville, Tennessee was home to all donors, each a Caucasian adult. This clone was observed a handful of times. What it binds is not known. Study-wide results and caveats: Among donors, clonotype sharing was expected to be affected by sequencing depth.

CDR3 length: 14 residues. The V and J ends lost 8 bases and 1 base respectively, with 17 bases between them. Looked up from germline, CDR1 is SQVTM and CDR2 is ANQGSEA. The assay was immunoSEQ multiplex PCR, and TCRdb's table has in-frame clones only and misses some. Among 490,000 or so clones listed, 70% to 80% were seen once. This TCR came from a middle-aged woman in good health. Some clones in this sample may be carry-over from other donors' samples. The sequenced sample consisted of PBMCs. This chain joins TRBV29-1 and TRBJ1-1; no definite D call. CDR3 sequence: CSSGEGTSNTEAFF. DNA of the CDR3: TGCAGCTCCGGGGAGGGAACTTCGAACACTGAAGCTTTCTTT.